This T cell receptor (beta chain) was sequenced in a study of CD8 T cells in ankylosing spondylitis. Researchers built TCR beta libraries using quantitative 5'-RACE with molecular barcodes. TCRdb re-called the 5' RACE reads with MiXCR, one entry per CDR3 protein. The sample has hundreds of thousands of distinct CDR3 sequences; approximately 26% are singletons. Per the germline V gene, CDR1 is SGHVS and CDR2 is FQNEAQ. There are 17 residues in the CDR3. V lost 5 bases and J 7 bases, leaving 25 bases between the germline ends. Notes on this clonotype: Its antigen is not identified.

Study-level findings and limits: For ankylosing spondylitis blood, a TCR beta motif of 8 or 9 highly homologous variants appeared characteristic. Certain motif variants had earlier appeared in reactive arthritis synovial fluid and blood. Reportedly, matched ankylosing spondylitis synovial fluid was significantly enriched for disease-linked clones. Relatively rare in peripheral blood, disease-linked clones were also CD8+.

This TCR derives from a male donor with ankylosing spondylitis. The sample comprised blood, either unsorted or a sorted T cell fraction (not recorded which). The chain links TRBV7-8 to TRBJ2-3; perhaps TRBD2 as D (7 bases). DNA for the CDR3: TGTGCCAGCAGCCAAAGGACCGGGGGGCAGGTCCTTAATACGCAGTATTTT. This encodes CASSQRTGGQVLNTQYF.